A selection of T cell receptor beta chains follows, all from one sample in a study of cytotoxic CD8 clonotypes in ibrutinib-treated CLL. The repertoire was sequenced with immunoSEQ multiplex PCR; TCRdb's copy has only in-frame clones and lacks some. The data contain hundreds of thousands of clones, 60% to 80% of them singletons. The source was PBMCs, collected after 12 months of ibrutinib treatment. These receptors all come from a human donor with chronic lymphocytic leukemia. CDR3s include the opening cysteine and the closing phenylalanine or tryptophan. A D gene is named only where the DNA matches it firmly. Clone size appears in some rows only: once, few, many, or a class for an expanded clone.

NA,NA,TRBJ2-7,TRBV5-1,CASSEQAVLDEQYF,TGCGCCAGCAGCGAACAGGCCGTTTTAGACGAGCAGTACTTC
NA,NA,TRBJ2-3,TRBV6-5,CASSYSGPQHTDTQYF,TGTGCCAGCAGTTACTCAGGTCCCCAGCACACAGATACGCAGTATTTT
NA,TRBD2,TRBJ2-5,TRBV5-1,CASSLGPAGLQETQYF,TGCGCCAGCAGCTTAGGCCCAGCGGGGCTACAAGAGACCCAGTACTTC
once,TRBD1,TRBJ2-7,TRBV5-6,CASSWRTGDEQYF,TGTGCCAGCAGTTGGAGAACAGGGGACGAGCAGTACTTC
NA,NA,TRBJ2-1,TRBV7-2,CASSPAGTPYNEQFF,TGTGCCAGCAGCCCCGCCGGGACTCCTTACAATGAGCAGTTCTTC
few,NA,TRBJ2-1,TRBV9,CASSPGIEQFF,TGTGCCAGCAGCCCGGGCATTGAGCAGTTCTTC
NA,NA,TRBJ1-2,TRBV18,CASSPAEQGGLGYTF,TGTGCCAGCTCACCAGCCGAGCAGGGAGGGCTTGGCTACACCTTC
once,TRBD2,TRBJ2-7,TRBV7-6,CASSPGSGGAYEQYF,TGTGCCAGCAGCCCCGGGTCCGGGGGGGCCTACGAGCAGTACTTC
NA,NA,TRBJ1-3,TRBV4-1,CASSQTTGVSGNTIYF,TGCGCCAGCAGCCAAACGACGGGGGTCTCTGGAAACACCATATATTTT
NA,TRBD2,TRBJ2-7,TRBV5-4,CASSLGLGGGVEQYF,TGTGCCAGCAGCTTGGGTCTAGGCGGGGGAGTTGAGCAGTACTTC
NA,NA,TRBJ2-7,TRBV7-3,CASSLGPSYEQYF,TGTGCCAGCAGCTTAGGACCCTCCTACGAGCAGTACTTC
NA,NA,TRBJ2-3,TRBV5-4,CASSLEVSGDTQYF,TGTGCCAGCAGCTTGGAGGTTAGCGGAGATACGCAGTATTTT
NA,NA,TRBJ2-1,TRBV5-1,CASSLDSGNEQFF,TGCGCCAGCAGCTTGGATAGTGGGAATGAGCAGTTCTTC
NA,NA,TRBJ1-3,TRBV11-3,CASSPGAGNTIYF,TGTGCCAGCAGCCCGGGCGCAGGAAACACCATATATTTT
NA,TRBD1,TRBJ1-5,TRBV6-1,CASSGRDRDWPQHF,TGTGCCAGCAGTGGCCGGGACAGGGACTGGCCCCAGCATTTT
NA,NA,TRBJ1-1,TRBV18,CASSPPRGGVGTEAFF,TGTGCCAGCTCACCACCCCGGGGGGGGGTAGGCACTGAAGCTTTCTTT
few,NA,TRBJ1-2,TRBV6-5,CASSYLPRGDGYTF,TGTGCCAGCAGTTACTTGCCCCGAGGGGATGGCTACACCTTC
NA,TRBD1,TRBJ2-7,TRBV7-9,CASSLRQGAGYEQYF,TGTGCCAGCAGCTTACGCCAGGGGGCTGGGTACGAGCAGTACTTC
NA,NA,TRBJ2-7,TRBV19,CASSIAAAYEQYF,TGTGCCAGTAGTATAGCGGCTGCTTACGAGCAGTACTTC
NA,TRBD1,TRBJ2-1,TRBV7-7,CASSLGVRGQFYNEQFF,TGTGCTAGCAGCTTAGGGGTCCGGGGACAGTTTTACAATGAGCAGTTCTTC
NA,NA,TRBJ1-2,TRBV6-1,CASGLEGYTNYGYTF,TGTGCCAGCGGCCTAGAGGGTTACACTAACTATGGCTACACCTTC
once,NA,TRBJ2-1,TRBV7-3,CASSLTSQEKNEQFF,TGTGCCAGCAGCTTAACGTCTCAGGAAAAAAATGAGCAGTTCTTC
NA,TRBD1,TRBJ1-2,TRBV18,CASSPGDTGGFGYTF,TGTGCCAGCTCTCCGGGGGATACAGGGGGCTTTGGCTACACCTTC
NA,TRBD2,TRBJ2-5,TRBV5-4,CASSFSSGTRGRETQYF,TGTGCCAGCAGCTTTTCTTCGGGGACTAGAGGGCGGGAGACCCAGTACTTC
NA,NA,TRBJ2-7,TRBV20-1,CSAPGQQYF,TGCAGTGCCCCGGGACAGCAGTACTTC
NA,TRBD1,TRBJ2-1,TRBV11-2,CASSLGQGARNEQFF,TGTGCCAGCAGCTTAGGACAGGGGGCGCGTAATGAGCAGTTCTTC
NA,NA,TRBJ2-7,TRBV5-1,CASSLAATSSSYEQYF,TGCGCCAGCAGCTTGGCCGCGACCTCCAGCTCCTACGAGCAGTACTTC
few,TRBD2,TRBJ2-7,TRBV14,CASGTSGSYEQYF,TGTGCCAGTGGGACTAGCGGGAGCTACGAGCAGTACTTC
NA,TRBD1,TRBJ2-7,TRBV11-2,CASSLDRGRLSEQYF,TGTGCCAGCAGCTTAGATAGGGGGCGCCTAAGCGAGCAGTACTTC
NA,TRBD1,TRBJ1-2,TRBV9,CASSPDRDYGYTF,TGTGCCAGCAGCCCTGACAGGGACTATGGCTACACCTTC
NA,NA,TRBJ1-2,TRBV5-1,CASSLRTPEGGYTF,TGCGCCAGCAGCCTAAGGACCCCAGAGGGTGGCTACACCTTC
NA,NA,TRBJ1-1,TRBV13,CASSFSNVGSLFF,TGTGCCAGCAGCTTCAGTAACGTGGGATCTCTGTTCTTT
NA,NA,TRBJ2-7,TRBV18,CASSPPGLIHEQYF,TGTGCCAGCTCACCGCCAGGGTTAATCCACGAGCAGTACTTC
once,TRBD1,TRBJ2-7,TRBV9,CASSTRDRGSHEQYF,TGTGCCAGCAGCACCCGGGACAGGGGGTCCCACGAGCAGTACTTC
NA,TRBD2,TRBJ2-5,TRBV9,CASSVSSGGAQETQYF,TGTGCCAGCAGCGTATCTAGCGGGGGGGCCCAAGAGACCCAGTACTTC
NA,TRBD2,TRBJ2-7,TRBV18,CASSLSVTSGSHEQYF,TGTGCCAGCTCACTCTCGGTGACTAGCGGGAGCCACGAGCAGTACTTC
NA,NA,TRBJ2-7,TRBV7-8,CASTKLQRDGTYEQYF,TGTGCCAGCACCAAACTACAAAGGGATGGCACCTACGAGCAGTACTTC
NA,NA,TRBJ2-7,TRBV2,CASTRPGLDSYEQYF,TGTGCCAGCACTCGGCCGGGACTCGATTCCTACGAGCAGTACTTC
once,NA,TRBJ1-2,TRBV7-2,CASSPGAGYGYTF,TGTGCCAGCAGCCCTGGGGCGGGTTATGGCTACACCTTC
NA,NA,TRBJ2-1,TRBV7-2,CASSLRPDNEQFF,TGTGCCAGCAGCCTTCGGCCGGACAATGAGCAGTTCTTC
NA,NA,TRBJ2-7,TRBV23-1,CASSPKVHLRYEQYF,TGCGCCAGCAGCCCGAAGGTCCACCTACGCTACGAGCAGTACTTC
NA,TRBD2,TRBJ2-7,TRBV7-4,CASSLKGGRRKAGGRDYSYEQYF,TGTGCCAGCAGCTTAAAAGGGGGGCGCAGGAAGGCGGGAGGCCGAGACTACTCCTACGAGCAGTACTTC
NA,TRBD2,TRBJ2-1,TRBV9,CASSVARTSGGAYNEQFF,TGTGCCAGCAGCGTAGCTCGGACTAGCGGGGGGGCTTACAATGAGCAGTTCTTC
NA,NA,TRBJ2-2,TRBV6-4,CASSEVPNTGELFF,TGTGCCAGCAGTGAGGTTCCGAACACCGGGGAGCTGTTTTTT